This entry concerns a single T cell receptor beta chain. These data are taken from a study of blood T cell repertoires in COVID-19. The V gene lost 10 bases and the J gene lost 10 bases, with 19 bases spanning the gap. Germline V gene sequence: CDR1 LNHDA, CDR2 SQIVND (reference sequence). The CDR3 covers 12 residues. Here immunoSEQ multiplex PCR was the method, and the copy in TCRdb shows in-frame clones only, minus some. Of about 120,000 clones detected, approximately 81% appear once; the ten largest clones hold approximately 4.2%. Sequencing was performed on peripheral blood. The chain couples TRBV19 to TRBJ1-2; maybe TRBD1 (5 bases). This clonotype was sampled from a woman aged 80 or over with acute or convalescent COVID-19. The CDR3 sequence is CAIGDRDSIYTF. As DNA, the CDR3 is TGTGCCATAGGGGACCGGGACTCTATCTACACCTTC.